Below, one TCR beta chain is given with its context. Its specific antigen is unknown. No much larger clonotype is one base removed from it; base qualities were not supplied. The sample comes from a study of T cell changes during pregnancy in multiple sclerosis (dated by TCRdb to 2018 to 2020). About the full investigation: Changes in the T cell repertoire over the course of pregnancy were examined in this study in women with multiple sclerosis.

The method behind the library was the immunoSEQ multiplex PCR assay. Here the immuneACCESS table is served through TCRdb, limited to in-frame sequences with V and J called. Missing clones are a known gap in these copies; in checked studies unresolved V genes cover under half, and the rest lacks a known reason. The sample yields about 40,000 clones; more than 85% were counted once. The ten largest clonotypes hold roughly 0.5% of the sample. The CDR3 covers 12 residues, taking in both the cysteine and the phenylalanine. Of the read, only the CDR3 DNA is kept; its 36 bases are in frame from base 1. Reading the germline V gene gives CDR1 SQVTM and CDR2 ANQGSEA. V trim: 6 bases; J trim: 7 bases; unmatched bases: 6.

The V and J segments used are TRBV29-1 and TRBJ1-5, with TRBD1 matching 7 junction bases. Sequencing used CD4+ T cells from peripheral blood mononuclear cells, obtained in the second trimester of pregnancy. The origin of this receptor is a female donor in good health, enrolled as a control in a pregnancy study. The CDR3: CSVAQGQQPQHF. The nucleotide sequence is given as TGCAGCGTCGCTCAGGGACAGCAGCCCCAGCATTTT. With all but the CDR3 taken from the reference TRBV29-1 and TRBJ1-5 genes, the full variable domain is: SAVISQKPSRDICQRGTSLTIQCQVDSQVTMMFWYRQQPGQSLTLIATANQGSEATYESGFVIDKFPISRPNLTFSTLTVSNMSPEDSSIYLCSVAQGQQPQHFGDGTRLSIL.